The clone carrying this T cell receptor (beta chain) was seen just once. The antigen remains undetermined. Profiling relied on immunoSEQ multiplex PCR, and the TCRdb table lists in-frame clones only, not all of them. Of tens of thousands of clones in the sample, 70% to 90% were seen once. The data stem from a study of T cells in localized non-small cell lung cancer. V dropped 4 bases and J dropped 10; count of bases not matched to a gene: 10. The CDR3 is 16 amino acids. Per germline, CDR1 MNHEY and CDR2 SVGAGI. Regarding the study as a whole: In adjacent lung appeared a median about 58 of the top 100 tumor clones. Longer overall survival was seen with higher T cell density measured in blood. Uninvolved adjacent lung had the highest recorded T cell clonality, with tumor below it. Sequencing was limited to one tumor region, leaving the possibility of heterogeneity open.

Sequences were derived from peripheral blood, sampled before any cancer treatment. The sequence derives from a male donor aged 60 or older with stage III lung adenocarcinoma. The V and J genes are TRBV6-5 and TRBJ2-1; TRBD2 agrees at 13 bases. The DNA for the CDR3 is TGTGCCAGCAGTTTTATAACTAGCGGGGGGGACGGGGAGCAGTTCTTC. Translating it yields CASSFITSGGDGEQFF.